Below, 27 T cell receptor beta chains from the same sample are listed, as sequenced in a study of identical twins (dated by TCRdb to 2016 to 2017). The library came from 5' RACE. TCRdb records Illumina HiSeq 2000 as the sequencer. TCRdb passed the public sequencing reads through fastp at Q25 and MiXCR, retaining productive beta sequences. Every CDR3 protein is listed once, alongside the most common genes and DNA of its rows. The sample has about 660,000 distinct CDR3 sequences on record, around 8.6% of them singletons. 0.85% to 1% of the sample comes from the top ten. The data also belong to a second study, concerning yellow fever vaccine responses in identical twins.

Sequencing was carried out using PBMCs. The origin of the receptors is a young woman in good health.

The rearrangement uses TRBV10-3 and TRBJ2-1; 10 bases agree with TRBD2. The ends lost 10 bases at V and 1 base at J; junction bases unmatched: 16. This CDR3 has 18 residues. Germline V gives CDR1 ENHRY, CDR2 SYGVKD. DNA for the CDR3: TGTGCCACCATGGCCTTCAGCGGGGGGGCCGCTTCCTACAATGAGCAGTTCTTC. It specifies CATMAFSGGAASYNEQFF.

This clonotype was detected many times. The chain employs TRBV25-1 and TRBJ2-3; 14 bases fit TRBD2. With 6 bases clipped from V and 5 bases from J, the junction kept 4 bases outside the gene matches. The CDR3 covers 15 residues. CDR1 MGHDK and CDR2 SYGVNS come from the germline V gene. The CDR3 protein is CASRGTSGRLDTQYF. The CDR3 coding sequence is TGTGCCAGCAGGGGGACTAGCGGGAGACTAGATACGCAGTATTTT.

V gene TRBV2 combines with J gene TRBJ2-5; the D is unclear. Germline CDR1 SNHLY, CDR2 FYNNEI. V lost 2 bases and J 0 bases, leaving 10 bases between the germline ends. The CDR3 sequence is 15 residues long. CDR3: CASSERVGYQETQYF. CDR3 in DNA: TGTGCCAGCAGTGAACGGGTTGGCTACCAAGAGACCCAGTACTTC.

The chain has TRBV20-1 and TRBJ2-1; TRBD2 matches 11 bases. Per the germline V gene, CDR1 is DFQATT and CDR2 is SNEGSKA (reference sequence). V lost 7 bases and J lost 9; bases outside the gene matches: 11. This CDR3 is built from 14 residues. The CDR3: CSVSGRARGGEQFF. The CDR3, as DNA: TGCAGTGTTAGCGGGAGGGCCCGAGGAGGTGAGCAGTTCTTC.

This clonotype was seen a few times. The V call is TRBV6-1, the J call TRBJ1-2, with D perhaps TRBD1 (5 bases). Germline CDR1 and CDR2: MNHNS and SASEGT. The CDR3 consists of 12 residues. Between the trimmed V and J ends, which lost 4 bases and 8 bases, there was a span of 11 bases. As DNA, the CDR3 is TGTGCCAGCAGTGGGGACCCGCCGGGCTACACCTTC. It encodes CASSGDPPGYTF.

This clonotype has ten or more counts. J is TRBJ2-5 and V is TRBV27; possibly TRBD1 for D (6 bases). The CDR3 is made up of 14 amino acids. The V gene lost 6 bases and the J gene lost 7 bases, with 18 bases spanning the gap. Germline assignment: CDR1 MNHEY and CDR2 SMNVEV (reference sequence). This chain's CDR3 is CASSRTASKGTQYF. CDR3 nucleotide sequence: TGTGCCAGCAGCAGGACAGCGTCAAAAGGGACCCAGTACTTC.

The chain is built from TRBV20-1 and TRBJ2-1; unclear D gene. This CDR3 region has 11 residues. Trimming shortened V by 3 bases and J by 9 bases, and 9 bases separated the two germline ends. Germline-derived CDR1 and CDR2 are DFQATT and SNEGSKA (reference sequence). CDR3 sequence reads: CSARVRTEQFF. In nucleotides, the CDR3 is TGCAGTGCTAGGGTTCGCACTGAGCAGTTCTTC.

This clonotype was observed at least ten times. V is TRBV29-1 and J is TRBJ2-1; D not resolved. The CDR3 runs 10 residues. Trimming took off 4 bases at V and 9 bases at J, with 7 bases between the two ends. The germline gives CDR1 SQVTM, CDR2 ANQGSEA. The CDR3 sequence: CSVAVIEQFF. CDR3 in DNA: TGCAGCGTTGCAGTGATTGAGCAGTTCTTC.

This clonotype was found many times. This chain's CDR3 is CSASGQGNREKLFF. DNA for the CDR3: TGCAGTGCTAGTGGACAGGGCAATCGGGAAAAACTGTTTTTT. The chain carries TRBV20-1 and TRBJ1-4, with 8 nucleotides matching TRBD1. V lost 3 bases and J lost 8; bases outside the gene matches: 8. CDR1 is DFQATT and CDR2 is SNEGSKA in the germline V gene (reference sequence). The CDR3 contains 14 residues.

V gene TRBV7-8 combines with J gene TRBJ2-6; weak D call: TRBD2 (6 bases). Germline CDR1 is SGHVS and CDR2 is FQNEAQ. CDR3 length equals 19 residues. Trimming pared 4 bases from V and 0 bases from J, leaving 19 bases between. Here the CDR3 reads CASSSGVTTFNSGANVLTF. The CDR3 coding sequence is TGTGCCAGCAGCTCGGGAGTTACTACCTTCAACTCTGGGGCCAACGTCCTGACTTTC.

The sample holds many counts of this clonotype. The chain uses TRBV10-3 and TRBJ1-1; 7 bases align to TRBD1. The germline V gene encodes CDR1 ENHRY and CDR2 SYGVKD. The CDR3 is made up of 15 amino acids. Germline trimming cut 4 bases from V and 4 bases from J; bases unmatched to any gene: 9. The CDR3: CAISGPDRAGTEAFF. Here the CDR3 DNA reads TGTGCCATCAGTGGACCAGACAGGGCGGGCACTGAAGCTTTCTTT.

This clonotype was found a few times. The rearrangement links TRBV4-1 to TRBJ2-1; D not resolved. CDR1 is MGHRA and CDR2 is YSYEKL in the germline V gene. The length of the CDR3 is 14 residues. Trimming removed 1 base from V and 7 bases from J, with 11 bases in between. The CDR3 is CASSQGHAFNEQFF. The DNA for the CDR3 is TGCGCCAGCAGCCAAGGGCACGCCTTTAATGAGCAGTTCTTC.

Many counts were recorded for this clonotype. This rearrangement joins TRBV5-1 to TRBJ2-7; 7 nucleotides match TRBD1. CDR3 size: 14 residues. Germline loops: CDR1 SGHRS, CDR2 YFSETQ. Losses at the gene ends were 4 bases for V and 2 bases for J; bases not matched to a gene: 6. CDR3 residues: CASSVRQGTYEQYF. Here the CDR3 DNA reads TGCGCCAGCAGCGTCCGACAGGGAACCTACGAGCAGTACTTC.

In this sample, this clonotype turned up many times. V and J are TRBV20-1 and TRBJ1-2, with TRBD1 matching over 9 bases. CDR3 size: 14 residues. The germline V gene has CDR1 DFQATT and CDR2 SNEGSKA (reference sequence). V was pared by 5 bases and J by 3 bases, with 7 bases of the junction left unmatched. DNA of the CDR3: TGCAGTGCTCAACCGGGACAGGGCTACTATGGCTACACCTTC. It yields the protein CSAQPGQGYYGYTF.

The chain joins TRBV11-2 to TRBJ2-4; no reliable D call. This CDR3 region has 12 residues. The germline gives CDR1 SGHAT, CDR2 FQNNGV. The V and J ends lost 6 bases and 0 bases respectively, with 3 bases between them. CDR3 DNA sequence: TGTGCCAGCAGGGGAGCCAAAAACATTCAGTACTTC. Translating gives CASRGAKNIQYF.

The rearrangement uses TRBV4-2 and TRBJ2-2; 13 bases are shared with TRBD2. The CDR3 sequence is 18 residues long. Per the germline V gene, CDR1 is LGHNA and CDR2 is YNFKEQ. The junction had 4 bases not matched to a gene; V was cut back by 1 base and J by 2 bases. The CDR3 DNA follows: TGTGCCAGCAGCCAAGTCGGACTAGCGGGAGTCAACACCGGGGAGCTGTTTTTT. Protein: CASSQVGLAGVNTGELFF.

Remarks on this clonotype: The junction and the germline gene differ at one end; a read error may be behind it. The chain carries TRBV5-8 and TRBJ2-7; either TRBD1 or TRBD2 may supply D (5 bases each). In germline, CDR1 is SGHTS, CDR2 YDEGEE. The CDR3 has 14 residues. CDR3 region: CAISPGLVWYEQYF. In nucleotides, the CDR3 is TGTGCCATCAGCCCGGGGCTGGTATGGTACGAGCAGTACTTC. The full variable domain, in which reference TRBV5-8 and TRBJ2-7 provide the parts outside the CDR3, is EAGVTQSPTHLIKTRGQQATLRCSPISGHTSVYWYQQALGLGLQFLLWYDEGEERNRGNFPPRFSGRQFPNYSSELNVNALELEDSALYLCAISPGLVWYEQYFGPGTRLTVT.

This clonotype turned up a few times. Germline and junction disagree at one end, which may indicate a read error. The V call is TRBV7-2, the J call TRBJ2-5; TRBD1 matches 7 bases. The CDR3 runs 15 residues. The germline V gene has CDR1 SGHTA and CDR2 FQGNSA. The CDR3 spells CASSKRTGGDQTHYF. The DNA for the CDR3 is TGTGCCAGCAGCAAACGGACAGGAGGCGACCAGACCCATTACTTC. Full variable domain (outside the CDR3, taken from reference TRBV7-2 and TRBJ2-5): GAGVSQSPSNKVTEKGKDVELRCDPISGHTALYWYRQSLGQGLEFLIYFQGNSAPDKSGLPSDRFSAERTGGSVSTLTIQRTQQEDSAVYLCASSKRTGGDQTHYFGPGTRLLVL.

The rearrangement uses TRBV9 and TRBJ2-2; D unresolved. The CDR3 is 14 residues long. Germline V gene lookup returns CDR1 SGDLS and CDR2 YYNGEE. V was pared by 0 bases and J by 7 bases, with 10 bases between. The CDR3 spells CASSVEGAGGELFF. The CDR3 nucleotides are TGTGCCAGCAGCGTAGAGGGTGCCGGCGGGGAGCTGTTTTTT.

This chain uses TRBV5-1 with TRBJ2-3; the match to TRBD2 covers 8 bases. This CDR3 has 15 amino acids. Losses at the gene ends were 2 bases for V and 2 bases for J; bases not matched to a gene: 4. CDR1 SGHRS and CDR2 YFSETQ come from the germline V gene. The CDR3 nucleotides are TGCGCCAGCAGCTTCTGGCGGGGGGACACAGATACGCAGTATTTT. As protein: CASSFWRGDTDTQYF.

The chain carries TRBV11-2 and TRBJ2-3; 12 positions match TRBD1. This CDR3 region has 15 residues. Germline trimming cut 4 bases from V and 3 bases from J; bases unmatched to any gene: 2. Germline assignment: CDR1 SGHAT and CDR2 FQNNGV. The CDR3 DNA follows: TGTGCCAGCAGCTGGGGACAGGGGGCAACAGATACGCAGTATTTT. Translating gives CASSWGQGATDTQYF.

The chain joins TRBV6-2 or TRBV6-3 to TRBJ2-3, with 9 bases matching TRBD2. The CDR3 runs to 17 residues. J gave up 5 bases and V 2 bases, and 11 bases lay outside the gene matches. From germline, CDR1 is MNHEY and CDR2 SVGEGT. Written as DNA, the CDR3 is TGTGCCAGCAGTTACCTTGTGAGCGGGAGGTCGGTAGATACGCAGTATTTT. This codes for CASSYLVSGRSVDTQYF.

This clonotype was seen ten or more times. The chain uses TRBV7-9 and TRBJ2-3; no clear D. The CDR3 is 16 amino acids. Trimming stripped 5 bases from V and 3 bases from J, with 18 bases between. Germline V gene sequence: CDR1 SEHNR, CDR2 FQNEAQ (reference sequence). CDR3 sequence: CASSPPVRIGTDTQYF. CDR3 in DNA: TGTGCCAGCAGCCCTCCCGTTCGGATTGGGACAGATACGCAGTATTTT.

Comment on this clonotype: A much larger clone lies a single base off, so this may be a read error. The chain is built from TRBV7-7 and TRBJ2-5, with TRBD2 matching over 7 bases. Per the germline V gene, CDR1 is SSHAT and CDR2 is FNYEAQ (reference sequence). This CDR3 comprises 14 residues. The CDR3 DNA follows: TGTACTAGCAGCCGCGGGACTACCCAAGAGACCCAGTACTTC. Protein: CTSSRGTTQETQYF. The full variable domain, its missing parts supplied by reference TRBV7-7 and TRBJ2-5, is GAGVSQSPRYKVTKRGQDVTLRCDPISSHATLYWYQQALGQGPEFLTYFNYEAQPDKSGLPSDRFSAERPEGSISTLTIQRTEQRDSAMYRCTSSRGTTQETQYFGPGTRLLVL.

This clonotype came up a few times. Germline and junction disagree at one end, which may indicate a read error. The J gene is TRBJ2-2, the V gene TRBV5-1; tentatively, D is TRBD1 (6 bases). CDR1 SGHRS and CDR2 YFSETQ come from the germline V gene. CDR3 length: 15 amino acids. The CDR3 loop reads CASSLAGENTEELFF. Written as DNA, the CDR3 is TGCGCCAGCAGCTTGGCAGGGGAAAACACCGAGGAGCTGTTTTTT.

This clonotype appeared many times. The chain links TRBV6-2 or TRBV6-3 to TRBJ2-7; D is undetermined. This CDR3 is built from 14 residues. Germline values: CDR1 MNHEY, CDR2 SVGEGT. V lost 6 bases, J lost 4 bases, and 16 bases lay in between. CDR3 nucleotide sequence: TGTGCCAGCAGCGGCTACCCATACCTTTACGAGCAGTACTTC. It is translated as CASSGYPYLYEQYF.

J is TRBJ1-4 and V is TRBV5-1; D is possibly TRBD1 (6 bases). Trimming stripped 0 bases from V and 7 bases from J, with 10 bases between. Per the germline V gene, CDR1 is SGHRS and CDR2 is YFSETQ. The CDR3 sequence is 14 residues long. The CDR3 loop is CASSLEGQTEKLFF. In DNA form, the CDR3 reads TGCGCCAGCAGCTTGGAAGGACAGACTGAAAAACTGTTTTTT.